This TCR beta chain was captured in a study of cytomegalovirus exposure and HLA in healthy donors. As concerns this clone: Its antigen is currently unknown.

The CDR3 spans 21 residues. CDR1 and CDR2 from the germline V gene are LGHNA and YNFKEQ. V shed 4 bases and J 4 bases; nucleotides not matched to a gene: 25. Study findings and constraints: The study listed under 200 cytomegalovirus-associated TCR beta chains. Several top significant clusters appeared, in a later analysis, to be linked to common viral pathogens. In a later analysis, specific HLA alleles were associated with approximately 17,000 TCR beta sequences at a 0.05 false discovery rate.

Both 60 Vbeta primers and 13 Jbeta primers went into the PCR. TCRdb's table, derived via immunoSEQ multiplex PCR, lists solely in-frame clones and lacks some. Here the sample spans approximately 120,000 clones, roughly 75% being singletons. The TCR was taken from a man younger than 40 in good health and CMV-seropositive. Input material: PBMCs. V and J are TRBV4-2 and TRBJ2-7; 10 nucleotides agree with TRBD2. The CDR3 loop is CASSPHGLAGVLGRGGYEQYF. The CDR3 DNA sequence: TGTGCCAGCAGCCCCCACGGGCTAGCGGGAGTGCTCGGTAGGGGGGGGTACGAGCAGTACTTC.